What follows is one T cell receptor beta chain and its context. The sample comes from a study of blood T cell repertoires in COVID-19. Overall study: Nucleic acid was either cDNA or gDNA, and it came from T cells, B-cell-depleted T cells, or PBMCs.

Germline V gene lookup returns CDR1 LGHDT and CDR2 YNNKEL (reference sequence). The J segment lost 5 bases and the V segment lost 3 bases, leaving 6 bases of the junction unmatched. The CDR3 runs to 14 residues. This table comes from immunoSEQ multiplex PCR, and its TCRdb copy is limited to in-frame clones, with some not included. The sample holds 95,000 to 120,000 clones; less than 85% are singletons and the top ten take approximately 13%. The chain uses TRBV3-1 (or the pseudogene TRBV3-2) and TRBJ1-1; 7 positions agree with TRBD1. The clonotype originates from a human donor in a cohort sampled during active COVID-19. The sequenced material came from peripheral blood. Here the CDR3 reads CASSHEDRKTEAFF. Here the CDR3 DNA reads TGTGCCAGCAGCCATGAGGACAGGAAGACTGAAGCTTTCTTT.